This T cell receptor beta chain was observed in a study of T cell responses to AZD1222 COVID-19 vaccine (dated by TCRdb to about 2021). Background on the whole study: TCR sequencing covered roughly 230 trial participants: about 210 given two doses of AZD1222 and approximately 25 given two doses of MenACWY control vaccine. Trial participants were enrolled into age subgroups of 18-55, 56-69 and 70-plus years, which contained 148, 28 and 57 TCR-sequenced participants, respectively. Findings and caveats that apply to the study as a whole: Spike-specific TCR breadth and depth rose significantly after two AZD1222 doses compared with day 0 and with MenACWY recipients. Epitopes outside the regions mutated in the B.1.351 and B.1.1.7 variants were reportedly recognized by nearly half of the unique spike-specific TCRs. Participants were mostly white British and included more females than males, and it was suggested by the authors that clonal diversity may have been underestimated. Because no day 14 peak-response samples were available, the repertoires could be characterized only after the peak T cell response. Conclusions about previously exposed vaccinees are limited, since just six AZD1222 recipients were seropositive for SARS-CoV-2 at baseline. Vaccine-associated CD4 TCRs spanned the whole spike protein, with dominant responses in regions 160-218 and 743-854. The 56-69-year group was small, and its depth increase did not reach significance, likely because of low power.

The time point label, read with the paper, signifies: about 28 days (+/-7) after the second vaccine dose. Because spike-specific TCR depth and breadth did not differ between the two schedules, AZD1222 recipients who got a second dose at roughly 4 weeks were pooled with those who got a second dose at roughly 12 weeks. Vaccinee samples were obtained from the UK trials COV001 and COV002, which included a single-blind randomized controlled phase 2/3 trial of AZD1222 (ChAdOx1 nCoV-19) in healthy adults. Trial participant PBMC samples were collected at day 0 and day 28 after the second dose for TCRbeta chain sequencing. Comment on this clone: Its antigen remains undetermined. No clone much larger than this one lies a single base away; base qualities are absent.

V ends up 0 bases short and J 5 bases short, with an unmatched junction base count of 7. CDR1 SGHAT and CDR2 FQNNGV were looked up in the germline V gene. Measured from the cysteine to the phenylalanine, the CDR3 is 16 residues long. Only CDR3 DNA remains: 48 bases, in frame from the first base. The CDR3 regions of human TCRbeta chains were subjected to immunosequencing. The study's own analysis went as follows. Repertoire TCRs were checked for matches against a reference library of SARS-CoV-2-specific TCRs that had been generated using the MIRA antigen-specificity platform. Breadth was defined as the fraction of unique TCRs that were SARS-CoV-2-associated. Depth was defined as the fraction of total T cells that were SARS-CoV-2-associated. Each spike-specific TCR was assigned to its reactive spike region and to a CD4 or CD8 class using the MIRA data. Log10-transformed breadth and depth values were compared by one-way ANOVA with Sidak's multiple comparisons tests. The immuneACCESS repertoire file appears here via TCRdb, limited to in-frame rearrangements. These files lack a portion of the clones; in checked studies, under half of the deficit traces to unresolved V genes, and the cause of the others is not known. V, J and clone size are taken as reported in that table, and D and trimming were inferred from the DNA itself. For this sample the table gives around 110,000 clones, of which 92% were detected only once. 1.6% of the sample goes to the ten largest clones.

The chain uses TRBV11-2 and TRBJ2-3; TRBD2 agrees with 8 junctional bases. The clonotype originates from an adult who received the AZD1222 COVID-19 vaccine. Sequenced material: peripheral blood, taken 28 days after the second AZD1222 dose. The CDR3 region: CASSLDAGRVGDTQYF. The DNA sequence is TGTGCCAGCAGCTTAGACGCCGGGAGGGTGGGAGATACGCAGTATTTT. With the rest looked up from the reference TRBV11-2 and TRBJ2-3 genes rather than sequenced, the full variable domain is EAGVAQSPRYKIIEKRQSVAFWCNPISGHATLYWYQQILGQGPKLLIQFQNNGVVDDSQLPKDRFSAERLKGVDSTLKIQPAKLEDSAVYLCASSLDAGRVGDTQYFGPGTRLTVL.